The rows below give T cell receptor beta chains drawn from one sample of a study of human T cells and chemical hapten exposure. TCRdb re-analysed the RACE reads in MiXCR, keeping a single row per CDR3 protein. The repertoire has 65,000 to 80,000 distinct CDR3 sequences, about 9% of them found once; the top ten carry over 1.5%. Input material: whole blood. The receptor source for this set is a male donor in good health. Some clones in this sample may be carry-over from other donors' samples. The CDR3 runs from the conserved cysteine through the conserved F or W. The order of the fields is clone size, V gene, J gene, CDR3 length, D gene, CDR3 protein, CDR3 DNA. The D gene is left open where the match is weak. A row's size may be missing; if present it is once, few, many or a size class.

many,TRBV29-1,TRBJ2-2,14,TRBD1,CSVRDRANTGELFF,TGCAGCGTCCGGGACAGGGCGAACACCGGGGAGCTGTTTTTT
many,TRBV6-5,TRBJ1-5,14,-,CASSYEGRDQPQHF,TGTGCCAGCAGTTACGAGGGGCGGGATCAGCCCCAGCATTTT
few,TRBV7-9,TRBJ2-1,20,TRBD2,CASDPNPGLAGGSSYNEQFF,TGTGCCAGCGACCCGAACCCTGGACTAGCGGGGGGGAGCTCCTACAATGAGCAGTTCTTC
few,TRBV14,TRBJ2-7,17,-,CASSQGQTPMGVYEQYF,TGTGCCAGCAGCCAAGGACAGACCCCAATGGGGGTATACGAGCAGTACTTC
-,TRBV11-2,TRBJ1-4,17,-,CASSLIGWGESNEKLFF,TGTGCCAGCAGCTTAATTGGTTGGGGAGAGTCTAATGAAAAACTGTTTTTT
many,TRBV14,TRBJ1-1,14,-,CASSQEQGGTEAFF,TGTGCCAGCAGCCAAGAGCAGGGCGGTACTGAAGCTTTCTTT
-,TRBV7-2,TRBJ1-4,17,-,CASSLFPRGGLGEKLFF,TGTGCCAGCAGCTTATTTCCACGTGGGGGGCTAGGGGAAAAACTGTTTTTT
many,TRBV21-1,TRBJ1-5,16,-,CASSKGNGKQTQPQHF,TGTGCCAGCAGCAAAGGGAACGGAAAACAGACTCAGCCCCAGCATTTT
few,TRBV6-5,TRBJ1-6,15,-,CASKSRGVNNSPLHF,TGTGCCAGCAAATCCAGGGGAGTTAACAATTCACCCCTCCACTTT
many,TRBV7-9,TRBJ1-1,11,-,CASSMNTEAFF,TGTGCCAGCAGCATGAACACTGAAGCTTTCTTT
-,TRBV11-2,TRBJ1-2,16,TRBD1,CASSFTPGQGSYGYTF,TGTGCCAGCAGTTTCACCCCGGGACAGGGGAGCTATGGCTACACCTTC
many,TRBV5-5,TRBJ2-5,12,-,CASSFDDLTQYF,TGTGCCAGCAGCTTTGACGATTTGACCCAGTACTTC
-,TRBV7-9,TRBJ2-2,16,-,CASSLPRAPGTGELFF,TGTGCCAGCAGCTTACCCCGGGCCCCGGGCACCGGGGAGCTGTTTTTT
few,TRBV27,TRBJ2-1,15,TRBD2,CASSLGRGDSNEQFF,TGTGCCAGCAGTTTAGGGCGGGGGGATTCCAATGAGCAGTTCTTC
few,TRBV7-9,TRBJ2-3,10,-,CANPEDTQYF,TGTGCCAACCCCGAGGATACGCAGTATTTT
many,TRBV6-4,TRBJ2-2,13,-,CASSDSEAGELFF,TGTGCCAGCAGTGACTCCGAGGCCGGGGAGCTGTTTTTT